This T cell receptor beta chain was profiled in a study of cytomegalovirus exposure and HLA in healthy donors. General observations from the study: It was 150 or so TCR beta chains that were listed as cytomegalovirus-associated. Later analysis demonstrated an association between a missense DCLRE1C variant and TCR beta V- and J-gene trimming.

The CDR3 covers 14 residues. CDR1 SGHNT and CDR2 YYREEE come from the germline V gene (reference sequence). Trimming removed 4 bases from V and 4 bases from J, with 14 bases in between. A word on this clone: What it binds is unknown.

Primers for the PCR totalled 60 Vbeta and 13 Jbeta. The assay was immunoSEQ multiplex PCR, and TCRdb's table has in-frame clones only and misses some. The sample comprises 160,000 or so clones, around 86% of which are singletons, and 4.1% rests with the top ten. The clonotype originates from a man aged 50 to 60 in good health and CMV-seropositive. The sequencing input was PBMCs. The rearrangement joins TRBV5-4 to TRBJ1-2; D unresolved. The CDR3 DNA reads TGTGCCAGCAGCGAACAGACACTGACCTATGGCTACACCTTC. This sequence encodes CASSEQTLTYGYTF.